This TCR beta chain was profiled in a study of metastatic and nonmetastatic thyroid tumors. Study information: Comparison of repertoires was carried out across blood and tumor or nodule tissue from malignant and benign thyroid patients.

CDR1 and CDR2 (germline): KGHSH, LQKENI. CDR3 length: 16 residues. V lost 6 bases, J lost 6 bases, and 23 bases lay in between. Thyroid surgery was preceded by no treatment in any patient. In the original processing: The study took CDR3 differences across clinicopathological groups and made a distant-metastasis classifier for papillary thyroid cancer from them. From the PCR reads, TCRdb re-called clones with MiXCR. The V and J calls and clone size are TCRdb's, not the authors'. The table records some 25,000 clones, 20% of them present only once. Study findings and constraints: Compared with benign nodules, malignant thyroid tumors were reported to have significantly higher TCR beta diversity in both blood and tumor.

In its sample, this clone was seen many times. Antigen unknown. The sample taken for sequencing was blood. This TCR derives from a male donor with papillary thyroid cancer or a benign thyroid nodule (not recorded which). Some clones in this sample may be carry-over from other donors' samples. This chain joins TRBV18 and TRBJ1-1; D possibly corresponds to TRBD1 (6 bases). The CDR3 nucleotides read TGTGCCAGCTCCCCCGACCAGGGAGGGGGGTCCTCTGAAGCTTTCTTT. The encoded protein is CASSPDQGGGSSEAFF.